This T cell receptor (beta chain) appears in the sequencing data of a study of blood T cell repertoires in COVID-19. Participant age was roughly 18 to 95 years, and participants resided in fewer than 25 US areas. Participant-reported clinical history was the basis for cohort assignment. With 4 bases removed from V and 8 bases from J, the gap between germline ends came to 15 bases. The germline V gene encodes CDR1 SGDLS and CDR2 YYNGEE. The CDR3 runs to 14 residues. The repertoire was sequenced with immunoSEQ multiplex PCR; TCRdb's copy has only in-frame clones and lacks some. The repertoire includes 300,000 to 350,000 clones, roughly 89% of them detected once, and over 3.5% sits in the top ten.

The receptor's source is a woman aged 18-29 years with acute COVID-19. Specimen: PBMCs or T cells enriched from blood (not recorded which). The chain couples TRBV9 to TRBJ2-2; the D gene is possibly TRBD2 (5 bases). CDR3 DNA sequence: TGTGCCAGCAGCCTCCTTGGGCTAGCTGGGGAGCTGTTTTTT. Translated: CASSLLGLAGELFF.